The T cell receptor (beta chain) described here comes from a study of T cell repertoires and HLA-DP antigens. Study details: Pre-culture CD4+ samples used approximately 1,200 ng DNA versus around 220 ng for CD137+CD4+ sorts. Study-wide results and caveats: Clones undetected before culture averaged roughly 39% against one allele and around 50% against the other. Sorted CD137+ clonality was approximately 0.38 for both alloantigens, versus about 0.042 pre-culture.

The table came from immunoSEQ multiplex PCR; TCRdb's copy has only in-frame clones and leaves some out. Of 90,000 to 130,000 clones in the sample, 80% to 95% were seen once. In this sample, this clone turned up once. The antigen is not known. Germline CDR1 SGHTA, CDR2 FQGNSA. CDR3 size: 16 residues. The V gene end was trimmed by 2 bases and the J gene end by 5 bases; junction bases not matched to a gene: 10. The origin of this receptor is a woman between 18 and 29 years old in good health and CMV-seronegative. The chain is built from TRBV7-2 and TRBJ2-5; 8 bases map to TRBD2. Material: CD4+ T cells from PBMCs. CDR3 sequence: CASSLFERGLGETQYF. In nucleotides, the CDR3 is TGTGCCAGCAGCTTATTCGAGCGGGGACTAGGGGAGACCCAGTACTTC.